This T cell receptor beta chain emerged from a study of shared clonotypes between healthy human individuals. Regarding the study as a whole: Estimated richness values were generally larger in naive subsets than in memory subsets. An effect of sequencing depth on clonotype sharing among donors was expected.

CD45RO-negative, CCR7-selected cells formed the naive CD8 fraction, which excluded terminally differentiated effector memory CD45RA+ cells. This CDR3 spans 17 amino acids. With 3 bases clipped from V and 9 bases from J, the junction kept 13 bases outside the gene matches. Germline CDR1 and CDR2: SEHNR and FQNEAQ (reference sequence). Concerning this clone itself: Its antigen is unknown.

In the original workflow: ImmunoSEQ junction-only sequences lacked quality scores, so their filtering differed. Libraries were prepared by immunoSEQ multiplex PCR; TCRdb keeps only in-frame clonotypes and omits some of them. The V and J calls and clone size are taken from that table; D and trimming were inferred from the DNA. The sample lists 650,000 to 800,000 clones; about 90% were seen once. The sequencing input was naive CD8+ T cells sorted from blood. The chain is built from TRBV7-9 and TRBJ2-3; 12 nucleotides align to TRBD2. This clonotype was obtained from a man aged 25 to 40 in good health. The CDR3 here is CASSFPPTSGGPWTQYF. The CDR3 DNA sequence: TGTGCCAGCAGCTTTCCCCCGACTAGCGGGGGTCCTTGGACGCAGTATTTT.